This T cell receptor (beta chain) was retrieved from a study of T cell responses to AZD1222 COVID-19 vaccine. Germline CDR1 reads SEHNR; CDR2 reads FQNEAQ (reference sequence). The ends were cut back, 4 bases at V and 9 bases at J, with 12 bases in the middle. The CDR3 consists of 12 residues. General study findings and limits: Spike-specific TCR breadth and depth went up after people got two AZD1222 doses. Baseline testing showed seropositivity in only a handful of AZD1222 recipients. The sample set comprised mostly white British donors with more females, and clonal diversity was possibly underestimated.

About this clone: No antigen is known for it.

Profiled with immunoSEQ multiplex PCR; TCRdb holds only in-frame clones, not every one. Altogether approximately 150,000 clones are present, approximately 90% being singletons, with the ten largest covering 4.3%. The clonotype was recovered from an adult who received the AZD1222 COVID-19 vaccine. The sequenced sample was peripheral blood, obtained 28 days after the second AZD1222 dose. The V call is TRBV7-9, the J call TRBJ1-2; tentative D call: TRBD1 (5 bases). CDR3 region: CASSSTGFRYTF. The CDR3 DNA reads as TGTGCCAGCAGCTCAACAGGATTTCGCTACACCTTC. Full variable domain (remainder filled in from reference TRBV7-9 and TRBJ1-2): DTGVSQNPRHKITKRGQNVTFRCDPISEHNRLYWYRQTLGQGPEFLTYFQNEAQLEKSRLLSDRFSAERPKGSFSTLEIQRTEQGDSAMYLCASSSTGFRYTFGSGTRLTVV.